The clone carrying this T cell receptor beta chain was picked up one time. Its target is not known. At the time of sampling, donors were nominally healthy, though unrecorded immune exposures were likely. This PCR relied on a set of 60 Vbeta primers and 13 Jbeta primers. The data were produced by immunoSEQ multiplex PCR, yet TCRdb's version contains in-frame clones alone and is incomplete. The data show about 110,000 clones, 76% seen once. This record belongs to a study of cytomegalovirus exposure and HLA in healthy donors. Overall study findings and caveats: Excluded: some indistinguishable V segments such as TRBV6-2 and TRBV6-3.

The CDR3 has 11 amino acids. CDR1 and CDR2 (germline): SGHDT, YYEEEE. Deletions cut 5 bases from V and 6 bases from J, with 9 bases between. The rearrangement uses TRBV5-6 and TRBJ2-7; no reliable D call. The receptor was derived from a woman between 45 and 65 years old in good health and CMV-seropositive. What was sequenced was PBMCs. The DNA for the CDR3 is TGTGCCAGCAGTTCACGGGTCGAGCAGTACTTC. It encodes CASSSRVEQYF.